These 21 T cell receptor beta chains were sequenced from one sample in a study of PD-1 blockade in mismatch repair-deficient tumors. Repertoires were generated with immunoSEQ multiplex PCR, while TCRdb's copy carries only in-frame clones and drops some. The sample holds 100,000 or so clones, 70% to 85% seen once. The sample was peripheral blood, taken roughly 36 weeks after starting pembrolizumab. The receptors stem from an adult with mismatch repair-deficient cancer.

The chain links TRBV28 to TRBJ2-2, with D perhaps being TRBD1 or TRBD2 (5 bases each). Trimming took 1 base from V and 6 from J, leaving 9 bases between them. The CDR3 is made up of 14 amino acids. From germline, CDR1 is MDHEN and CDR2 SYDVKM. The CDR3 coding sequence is TGTGCCAGCAGTTTATCAGGGAGTGCCGGGGAGCTGTTTTTT. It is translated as CASSLSGSAGELFF.

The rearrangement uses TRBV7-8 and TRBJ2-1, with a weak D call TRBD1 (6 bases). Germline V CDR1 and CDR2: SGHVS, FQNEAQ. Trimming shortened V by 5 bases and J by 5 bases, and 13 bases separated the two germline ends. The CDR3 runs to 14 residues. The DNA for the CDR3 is TGTGCCAGCAGCCGCACGGGACAACACAATGAGCAGTTCTTC. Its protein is CASSRTGQHNEQFF.

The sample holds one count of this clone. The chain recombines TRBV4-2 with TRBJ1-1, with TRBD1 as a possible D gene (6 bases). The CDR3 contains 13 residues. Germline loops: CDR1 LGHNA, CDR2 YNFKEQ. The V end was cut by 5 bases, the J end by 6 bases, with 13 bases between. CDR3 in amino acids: CASSSWGGAEAFF. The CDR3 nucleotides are TGTGCCAGCAGCTCCTGGGGGGGCGCTGAAGCTTTCTTT.

CDR3 amino acids: CASSLLIPTDTQYF. CDR3 coding DNA: TGTGCCAGCAGTCTTCTCATCCCCACAGATACGCAGTATTTT. This chain joins TRBV14 and TRBJ2-3; D gene unclear. V gave up 6 bases and J gave up 2 bases, with 12 bases separating them. CDR1 is SGHDN, CDR2 FVKESK, per germline. CDR3 size: 14 residues.

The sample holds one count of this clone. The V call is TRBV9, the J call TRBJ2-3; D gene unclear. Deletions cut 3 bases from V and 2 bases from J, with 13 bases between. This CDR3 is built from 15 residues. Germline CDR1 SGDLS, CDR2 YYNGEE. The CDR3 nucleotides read TGTGCCAGCAGCGGACACGGATCCTACACAGATACGCAGTATTTT. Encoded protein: CASSGHGSYTDTQYF.

CDR3 DNA sequence: TGTGCCAGCAGCTTAGGTACGGGAATTGAAGCTTTCTTT. It encodes CASSLGTGIEAFF. This sequence joins TRBV7-2 and TRBJ1-1; D gene unclear. The CDR3 is 13 residues long. Trimming cost V 1 base and J 7 bases, with 10 bases left between them. Per the germline V gene, CDR1 is SGHTA and CDR2 is FQGNSA.

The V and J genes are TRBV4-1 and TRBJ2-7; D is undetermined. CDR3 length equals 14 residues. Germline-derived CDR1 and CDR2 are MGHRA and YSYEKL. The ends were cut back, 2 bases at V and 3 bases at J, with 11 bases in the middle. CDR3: CASSQSLSLYEQYF. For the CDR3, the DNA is TGCGCCAGCAGCCAATCCCTATCGCTCTACGAGCAGTACTTC.

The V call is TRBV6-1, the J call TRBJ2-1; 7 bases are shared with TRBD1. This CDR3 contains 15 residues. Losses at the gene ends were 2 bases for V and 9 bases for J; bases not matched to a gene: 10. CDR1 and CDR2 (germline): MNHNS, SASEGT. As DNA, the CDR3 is TGTGCCAGCAGTGAATTGACAGGGCGGTTCGGTGAGCAGTTCTTC. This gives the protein CASSELTGRFGEQFF.

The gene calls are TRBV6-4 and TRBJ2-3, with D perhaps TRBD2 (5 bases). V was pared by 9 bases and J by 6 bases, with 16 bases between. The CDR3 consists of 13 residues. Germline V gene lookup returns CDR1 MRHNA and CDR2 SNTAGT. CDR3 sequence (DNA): TGTGCCAGGGAAGGAGGCCCGTACGATACGCAGTATTTT. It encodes CAREGGPYDTQYF.

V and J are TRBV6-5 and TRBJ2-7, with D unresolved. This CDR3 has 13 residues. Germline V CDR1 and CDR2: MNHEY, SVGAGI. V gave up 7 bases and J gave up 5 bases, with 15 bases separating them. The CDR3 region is CASTPRTAHEQYF. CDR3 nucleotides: TGTGCCAGCACCCCCCGGACGGCCCACGAGCAGTACTTC.

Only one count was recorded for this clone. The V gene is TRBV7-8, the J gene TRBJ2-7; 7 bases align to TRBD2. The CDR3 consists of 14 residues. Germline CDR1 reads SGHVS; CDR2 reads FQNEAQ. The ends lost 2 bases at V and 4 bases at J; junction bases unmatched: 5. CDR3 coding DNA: TGTGCCAGCAGCTTAAGACTAGCTACTTACGAGCAGTACTTC. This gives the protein CASSLRLATYEQYF.

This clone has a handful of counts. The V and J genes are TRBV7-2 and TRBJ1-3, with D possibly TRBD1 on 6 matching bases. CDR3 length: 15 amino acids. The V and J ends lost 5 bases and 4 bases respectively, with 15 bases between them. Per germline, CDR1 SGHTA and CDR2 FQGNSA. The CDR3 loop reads CASSQDEGGGNTIYF. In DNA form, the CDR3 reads TGTGCCAGCAGCCAAGATGAGGGGGGAGGAAACACCATATATTTT.

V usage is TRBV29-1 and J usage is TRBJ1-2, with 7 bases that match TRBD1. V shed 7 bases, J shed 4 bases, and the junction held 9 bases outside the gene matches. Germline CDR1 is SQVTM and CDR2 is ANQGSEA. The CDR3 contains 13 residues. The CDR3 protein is CSAGDRDSYGYTF. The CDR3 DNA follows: TGCAGCGCCGGCGACAGGGATTCCTATGGCTACACCTTC.

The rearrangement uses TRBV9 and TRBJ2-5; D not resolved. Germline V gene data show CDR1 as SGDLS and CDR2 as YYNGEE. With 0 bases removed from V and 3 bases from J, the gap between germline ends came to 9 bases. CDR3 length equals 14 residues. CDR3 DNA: TGTGCCAGCAGCGTAGCCGGCAGCAAAGAGACCCAGTACTTC. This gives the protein CASSVAGSKETQYF.

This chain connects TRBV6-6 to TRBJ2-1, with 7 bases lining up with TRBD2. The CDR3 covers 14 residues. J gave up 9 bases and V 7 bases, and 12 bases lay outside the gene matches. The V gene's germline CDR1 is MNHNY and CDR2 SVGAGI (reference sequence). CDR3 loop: CASNRAGPRGEQFF. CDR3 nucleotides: TGTGCCAGCAACCGAGCGGGACCCCGGGGTGAGCAGTTCTTC.

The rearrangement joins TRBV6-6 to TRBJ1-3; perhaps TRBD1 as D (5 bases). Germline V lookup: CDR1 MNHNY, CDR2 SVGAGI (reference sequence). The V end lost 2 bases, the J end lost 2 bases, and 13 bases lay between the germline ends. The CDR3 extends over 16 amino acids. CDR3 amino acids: CASSYTTAIPGNTIYF. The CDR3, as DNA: TGTGCCAGCAGTTACACGACAGCTATCCCTGGAAACACCATATATTTT.

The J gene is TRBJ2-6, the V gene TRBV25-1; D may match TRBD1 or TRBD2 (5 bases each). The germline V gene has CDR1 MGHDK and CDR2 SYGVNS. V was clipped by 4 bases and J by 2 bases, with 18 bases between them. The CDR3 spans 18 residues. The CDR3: CASSGGGWWDPGANVLTF. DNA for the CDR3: TGTGCCAGCAGTGGAGGAGGATGGTGGGACCCTGGGGCCAACGTCCTGACTTTC.

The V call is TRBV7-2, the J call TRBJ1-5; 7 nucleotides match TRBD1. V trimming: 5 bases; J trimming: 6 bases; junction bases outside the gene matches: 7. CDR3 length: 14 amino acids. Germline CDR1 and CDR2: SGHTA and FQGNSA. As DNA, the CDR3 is TGTGCCAGCAGCCCCAGGGGGTCTTTTCAGCCCCAGCATTTT. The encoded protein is CASSPRGSFQPQHF.

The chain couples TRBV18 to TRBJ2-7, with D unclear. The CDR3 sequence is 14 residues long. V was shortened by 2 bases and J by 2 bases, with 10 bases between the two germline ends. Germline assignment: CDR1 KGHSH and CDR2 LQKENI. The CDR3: CASSPSAATYEQYF. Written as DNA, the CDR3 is TGTGCCAGCTCACCAAGCGCAGCTACCTACGAGCAGTACTTC.

DNA of the CDR3: TGTGCCAGCAGCTTAGAAACAGGGAACTATGGCTACACCTTC. Protein product: CASSLETGNYGYTF. The genes are TRBV7-6 and TRBJ1-2; D might be TRBD1 (6 bases). The germline V gene encodes CDR1 SGHVS and CDR2 FNYEAQ. This CDR3 spans 14 amino acids. Trimming shortened V by 1 base and J by 2 bases, and 8 bases separated the two germline ends.

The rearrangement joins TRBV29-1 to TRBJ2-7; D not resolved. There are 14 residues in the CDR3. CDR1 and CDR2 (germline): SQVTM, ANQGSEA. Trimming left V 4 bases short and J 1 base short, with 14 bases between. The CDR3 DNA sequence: TGCAGCGTTGTAGACCCAACCAGATCCTACGAGCAGTACTTC. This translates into CSVVDPTRSYEQYF.